This paragraph reports one T cell receptor (beta chain). Its antigen is undetermined. Assay: immunoSEQ multiplex PCR; the TCRdb copy retains only in-frame clones and omits some. The sample yields some 260,000 clones, around 90% seen once. The record originates from a study of cytomegalovirus exposure and HLA in healthy donors. Points from the study as a whole: Accounts indicate the classifier identified cytomegalovirus status with strong specificity and sensitivity. Altogether, 150 to 200 TCR beta chains were recorded as cytomegalovirus-associated.

This CDR3 contains 13 residues. The V and J ends lost 4 bases and 7 bases respectively, with 11 bases between them. CDR1 and CDR2 (germline): SGHNT, YYREEE (reference sequence). The sequence was collected from a woman aged 25 to 39 in good health and CMV-seronegative. The V and J genes are TRBV5-4 and TRBJ1-4; D not resolved. The specimen sequenced was PBMCs. Here the CDR3 DNA reads TGTGCCAGCAGCACGGGATCTGGTGAAAAACTGTTTTTT. Residues: CASSTGSGEKLFF.